What follows are 32 T cell receptor beta chains derived from one specimen sequenced in a study of OX40 agonist ivuxolimab in advanced cancers. Data came from immunoSEQ multiplex PCR; TCRdb stores just in-frame clones and leaves some out. This sample yields some 80,000 clones, of which 86% are seen a single time; less than 8% belongs to the top ten. The sample was CD4+ or CD8+ T cells sorted from blood, taken in a trial of the OX40 agonist ivuxolimab. These receptors came from an adult with an advanced solid tumor such as melanoma, head and neck, liver or kidney cancer.

The rearrangement uses TRBV4-1 and TRBJ2-7, with D tentatively TRBD2 (6 bases). The germline gives CDR1 MGHRA, CDR2 YSYEKL. V lost 1 base and J 0 bases, leaving 19 bases between the germline ends. The CDR3 loop spans 18 amino acids. DNA of the CDR3: TGCGCCAGCAGCCAAGCTCACTCACTTACCGGGGGCTCCTACGAGCAGTACTTC. It yields the protein CASSQAHSLTGGSYEQYF.

The rearrangement joins TRBV5-4 to TRBJ2-3, with TRBD2 identical over 7 bases. V lost 0 bases, J lost 3 bases, and 4 bases stayed unmatched. This CDR3 has 15 residues. The germline gives CDR1 SGHNT, CDR2 YYREEE (reference sequence). The CDR3 bases are TGTGCCAGCAGCTTGGGGGGAGGGTCGACAGATACGCAGTATTTT. It translates to CASSLGGGSTDTQYF.

The chain uses TRBV2 and TRBJ2-1; D call uncertain. The CDR3 extends over 14 amino acids. V was pared by 5 bases and J by 0 bases, with 8 bases between. The germline gives CDR1 SNHLY, CDR2 FYNNEI. CDR3 in DNA: TGTGCCAGCAGTAGCAGGAGCTCCTACAATGAGCAGTTCTTC. It specifies CASSSRSSYNEQFF. The variable domain in full, with the rest retrieved from reference TRBV2 and TRBJ2-1, is EPEVTQTPSHQVTQMGQEVILRCVPISNHLYFYWYRQILGQKVEFLVSFYNNEISEKSEIFDDQFSVERPDGSNFTLKIRSTKLEDSAMYFCASSSRSSYNEQFFGPGTRLTVL.

The chain links TRBV30 to TRBJ2-5; 9 bases map to TRBD1. From germline, CDR1 is GTSNPN and CDR2 SVGIG (reference sequence). The CDR3 loop spans 14 amino acids. Unmatched junction bases numbered 6, after V lost 0 bases and J lost 7 bases. CDR3 nucleotide sequence: TGTGCCTGGAGTGTAGGGACAGGGAGCGGGACCCAGTACTTC. Its translation: CAWSVGTGSGTQYF.

Comments on this clone: One end of the junction is discordant with germline, which a read error may explain. J is TRBJ2-6 and V is TRBV30; tentative D call: TRBD2 (5 bases). Per the germline V gene, CDR1 is GTSNPN and CDR2 is SVGIG (reference sequence). The CDR3 extends over 13 amino acids. The CDR3 here is CACGISGANVLTF. In nucleotides, the CDR3 is TGTGCCTGCGGGATCTCTGGAGCCAACGTCCTGACTTTC.

V gene TRBV4-1 combines with J gene TRBJ1-2; D remains unclear. This CDR3 is built from 13 residues. V shed 1 base and J shed 7 bases, with 10 bases lying between them. Germline values: CDR1 MGHRA, CDR2 YSYEKL. The chain's CDR3 is CASSQGGFGGYTF. CDR3 DNA: TGCGCCAGCAGCCAAGGGGGTTTTGGTGGCTACACCTTC.

The chain combines TRBV25-1 with TRBJ1-3; a possible D gene is TRBD1 (5 bases). The germline gives CDR1 MGHDK, CDR2 SYGVNS. There are 15 residues in the CDR3. V lost 7 bases and J 0 bases, leaving 13 bases between the germline ends. CDR3 in DNA: TGTGCCAGCACCCGGGGAGACAGCTCTGGAAACACCATATATTTT. Its translation is CASTRGDSSGNTIYF.

J is TRBJ2-7 and V is TRBV15, with D possibly matching TRBD2 (5 bases). Trimming took 6 bases from V and 1 from J, leaving 10 bases between them. The CDR3 covers 13 residues. Germline CDR1 is LNHNV and CDR2 is YYDKDF (reference sequence). CDR3 DNA: TGTGCCACCAGTGGACGGACTTCCTACGAGCAGTACTTC. Its protein is CATSGRTSYEQYF. Combining the CDR3 with reference TRBV15 and TRBJ2-7 gives the whole variable domain DAMVIQNPRYQVTQFGKPVTLSCSQTLNHNVMYWYQQKSSQAPKLLFHYYDKDFNNEADTPDNFQSRRPNTSFCFLDIRSPGLGDTAMYLCATSGRTSYEQYFGPGTRLTVT.

The chain combines TRBV10-2 with TRBJ2-5; D possibly corresponds to TRBD2 (5 bases). Trimming removed 3 bases at V and 1 base at J, with 12 bases between. Germline values: CDR1 WSHSY, CDR2 SAAADI. This CDR3 spans 15 amino acids. The CDR3 DNA sequence: TGCGCCAGCAGTGATTCCCTACGGGGCCAAGAGACCCAGTACTTC. Encoded protein: CASSDSLRGQETQYF.

The chain has TRBV11-2 and TRBJ2-5; perhaps TRBD2 as D (6 bases). The CDR3 spans 12 residues. Trimming took off 3 bases at V and 7 bases at J, with 9 bases between the two ends. Germline CDR1 and CDR2: SGHAT and FQNNGV. The CDR3 nucleotides read TGTGCCAGCAGCTTCTCACTAGCGACCCAGTACTTC. This sequence encodes CASSFSLATQYF.

This chain connects TRBV5-1 to TRBJ2-5; perhaps TRBD1 as D (5 bases). Near its end, the DNA agrees better with TRBJ2-7, so the J call may be wrong. The CDR3 sequence is 13 residues long. Germline V lookup: CDR1 SGHRS, CDR2 YFSETQ. DNA of the CDR3: TGCGCCAGCAGCTCCCTTCAGGGTTACGAGCAGTACTTC. Translated, it gives CASSSLQGYEQYF.

This chain joins TRBV27 and TRBJ2-3, with 8 bases fitting TRBD1. The CDR3 is 13 amino acids. Germline V gene sequence: CDR1 MNHEY, CDR2 SMNVEV (reference sequence). V shed 6 bases, J shed 5 bases, and the junction held 4 bases outside the gene matches. CDR3 coding DNA: TGTGCCAGCAGGGACAGGGTGGGAGATACGCAGTATTTT. Its translation is CASRDRVGDTQYF.

The chain recombines TRBV7-9 with TRBJ1-1; D unresolved. This CDR3 is built from 15 residues. The V gene's germline CDR1 is SEHNR and CDR2 FQNEAQ (reference sequence). The germline V and J ends were trimmed by 6 bases and 1 base, with 15 bases remaining between them. CDR3 sequence: CASRAKGEGNTEAFF. Written as DNA, the CDR3 is TGTGCCAGCAGGGCGAAGGGCGAGGGGAACACTGAAGCTTTCTTT.

V is TRBV5-1 and J is TRBJ2-1, with 10 bases fitting TRBD1. CDR1 and CDR2 (germline): SGHRS, YFSETQ. The ends lost 2 bases at V and 6 bases at J; junction bases unmatched: 5. This CDR3 contains 15 residues. The CDR3 loop is CASSLGQGGINEQFF. DNA of the CDR3: TGCGCCAGCAGCTTAGGACAGGGGGGGATCAATGAGCAGTTCTTC.

The chain recombines TRBV5-1 with TRBJ1-2, with 8 positions matching TRBD1. CDR3 length: 15 amino acids. Trimming cost V 4 bases and J 4 bases; bases outside gene matches: 9. Germline V gene data show CDR1 as SGHRS and CDR2 as YFSETQ. CDR3 DNA: TGCGCCAGCAGCAGCGGACAGGGAACGGTCTATGGCTACACCTTC. It specifies CASSSGQGTVYGYTF.

This chain connects TRBV28 to TRBJ2-7, with 15 bases aligning to TRBD2. After removal of 8 bases from V and 4 bases from J, the junction contained 9 bases not matched to a gene. Germline V gene lookup returns CDR1 MDHEN and CDR2 SYDVKM. The CDR3 is 16 residues long. CDR3 residues: CASATPGTSGRYEQYF. DNA for the CDR3: TGTGCCAGCGCAACTCCGGGGACTAGCGGGAGGTACGAGCAGTACTTC.

The chain couples TRBV10-3 to TRBJ2-2; the D gene is possibly TRBD2 (5 bases). Germline CDR1 is ENHRY and CDR2 is SYGVKD. V was cut by 3 bases and J by 5 bases, with 10 bases left in between. This CDR3 region has 14 residues. In nucleotides, the CDR3 is TGTGCCATCAGTGACCCCGGGAAAACCGGGGAGCTGTTTTTT. Translated, it gives CAISDPGKTGELFF.

The chain joins TRBV18 to TRBJ2-7, with D perhaps matching TRBD1 (6 bases). CDR1 and CDR2 from the germline V gene are KGHSH and LQKENI. The CDR3 contains 14 residues. V was shortened by 5 bases and J by 2 bases, with 13 bases between the two germline ends. CDR3 protein: CASSSLQGAYEQYF. In nucleotides, the CDR3 is TGTGCCAGCTCATCCTTACAGGGAGCCTACGAGCAGTACTTC.

The V and J genes are TRBV5-1 and TRBJ2-3; 16 bases are shared with TRBD2. Unmatched junction bases numbered 10, after V lost 4 bases and J lost 2 bases. This CDR3 spans 19 amino acids. Germline values: CDR1 SGHRS, CDR2 YFSETQ. CDR3 nucleotides: TGCGCCAGCAGCCTACCGGGACTAGCGGGAGGGCCGGCCACAGATACGCAGTATTTT. It translates to CASSLPGLAGGPATDTQYF.

The V call is TRBV6-5, the J call TRBJ1-5, with 7 bases matching TRBD1. The ends lost 8 bases at V and 5 bases at J; junction bases unmatched: 12. The CDR3 covers 15 residues. From germline, CDR1 is MNHEY and CDR2 SVGAGI. The CDR3 spells CASQKGARWDQPQHF. DNA of the CDR3: TGTGCCAGCCAAAAGGGGGCGCGTTGGGATCAGCCCCAGCATTTT.

This rearrangement joins TRBV7-9 to TRBJ2-4, with D possibly matching TRBD1 (5 bases). Germline CDR1 SEHNR, CDR2 FQNEAQ (reference sequence). V was clipped by 5 bases and J by 0 bases, with 14 bases between them. CDR3 length: 16 amino acids. DNA of the CDR3: TGTGCCAGCAGCGTCACTCCCCAGGGAGCCAAAAACATTCAGTACTTC. It is translated as CASSVTPQGAKNIQYF.

The rearrangement uses TRBV7-3 and TRBJ2-2; 10 bases fit TRBD2. This CDR3 contains 15 residues. Germline CDR1 reads SGHTA; CDR2 reads FQGTGA. The V gene end was trimmed by 3 bases and the J gene end by 3 bases; junction bases not matched to a gene: 1. CDR3 loop: CASSLGTSDTGELFF. In DNA, the CDR3 is TGTGCCAGCAGCTTGGGGACTAGCGACACCGGGGAGCTGTTTTTT.

The V gene is TRBV2, the J gene TRBJ2-5; the match to TRBD2 covers 9 bases. Per the germline V gene, CDR1 is SNHLY and CDR2 is FYNNEI. CDR3 size: 18 residues. V dropped 6 bases and J dropped 1; count of bases not matched to a gene: 15. The chain's CDR3 is CASSSRAGGGASQETQYF. The CDR3 region has the DNA TGTGCCAGCAGCTCACGGGCGGGCGGGGGGGCCTCCCAAGAGACCCAGTACTTC.

The V gene is TRBV5-1, the J gene TRBJ2-1; D may be TRBD1 (5 bases). Germline V CDR1 and CDR2: SGHRS, YFSETQ. Trimming stripped 1 base from V and 4 bases from J, with 15 bases between. The CDR3 consists of 16 residues. The CDR3 reads CASSLQGLKGYNEQFF. In DNA form, the CDR3 reads TGCGCCAGCAGCTTGCAAGGCCTAAAGGGGTACAATGAGCAGTTCTTC.

V gene TRBV7-3 combines with J gene TRBJ2-7; tentatively, D is TRBD1 or TRBD2 (6 bases each). The CDR3 consists of 15 residues. The germline CDR1 and CDR2 sequences are SGHTA and FQGTGA. V gave up 5 bases and J gave up 6 bases, with 20 bases separating them. This chain's CDR3 is CASSGEDGGAAEQYF. The CDR3 DNA is TGTGCCAGCAGCGGTGAGGACGGGGGCGCAGCCGAGCAGTACTTC. Complete variable domain (other parts from reference TRBV7-3 and TRBJ2-7): GAGVSQTPSNKVTEKGKYVELRCDPISGHTALYWYRQSLGQGPEFLIYFQGTGAADDSGLPNDRFFAVRPEGSVSTLKIQRTERGDSAVYLCASSGEDGGAAEQYFGPGTRLTVT.

The CDR3 sequence: CASSRQGRETQYF. DNA of the CDR3: TGCGCCAGCAGCCGACAGGGCAGGGAGACCCAGTACTTC. The genes are TRBV5-1 and TRBJ2-5, with 7 nucleotides matching TRBD1. V was clipped by 4 bases and J by 5 bases; unmatched bases: 5. This CDR3 has 13 amino acids. Germline V gene lookup returns CDR1 SGHRS and CDR2 YFSETQ.

The chain links TRBV9 to TRBJ2-1; D not resolved. Germline lookup yields CDR1 SGDLS and CDR2 YYNGEE. Trimming removed 3 bases at V and 7 bases at J, with 14 bases between. The CDR3 runs to 14 residues. CDR3 DNA: TGTGCCAGCAGCGCAACGGTTATTGTAAATGAGCAGTTCTTC. This translates into CASSATVIVNEQFF.

V usage is TRBV7-2 and J usage is TRBJ2-7; TRBD2 might be the D (6 bases). The germline V and J ends were trimmed by 4 bases and 3 bases, with 13 bases remaining between them. Germline CDR1 SGHTA, CDR2 FQGNSA. CDR3 length: 14 residues. The CDR3 region is CASSYSSGGYEQYF. The CDR3, as DNA: TGTGCCAGCAGCTATAGTAGCGGAGGCTACGAGCAGTACTTC.

The chain employs TRBV5-1 and TRBJ2-1, with 13 nucleotides matching TRBD2. The CDR3 length is 12 residues. J was trimmed by 9 bases and V by 8 bases; bases with no gene match: 2. Germline V gene data show CDR1 as SGHRS and CDR2 as YFSETQ. The CDR3 coding sequence is TGCGCCAGTACTAGCGGGAGGGCTGAGCAGTTCTTC. This encodes CASTSGRAEQFF.

The CDR3 spells CASSQIFGVNTEAFF. In nucleotides, the CDR3 is TGTGCCAGCAGCCAGATATTTGGGGTGAACACTGAAGCTTTCTTT. The chain joins TRBV14 to TRBJ1-1; D gene unclear. The germline gives CDR1 SGHDN, CDR2 FVKESK. Trimming left V 3 bases short and J 0 bases short, with 11 bases between. The CDR3 has 15 residues.

The rearrangement links TRBV2 to TRBJ1-4, with no clear D. The CDR3 is made up of 15 amino acids. The V end was cut by 7 bases, the J end by 0 bases, with 12 bases between. Germline lookup yields CDR1 SNHLY and CDR2 FYNNEI. The CDR3 here is CASMRERATNEKLFF. Here the CDR3 DNA reads TGTGCCAGCATGAGGGAACGGGCAACTAATGAAAAACTGTTTTTT.

The gene calls are TRBV27 and TRBJ1-2; D is unresolved. The ends were cut back, 6 bases at V and 2 bases at J, with 10 bases in the middle. This CDR3 has 13 amino acids. The germline V gene has CDR1 MNHEY and CDR2 SMNVEV (reference sequence). The CDR3 loop is CASRVGQNYGYTF. The DNA for the CDR3 is TGTGCCAGCAGGGTAGGGCAGAACTATGGCTACACCTTC.